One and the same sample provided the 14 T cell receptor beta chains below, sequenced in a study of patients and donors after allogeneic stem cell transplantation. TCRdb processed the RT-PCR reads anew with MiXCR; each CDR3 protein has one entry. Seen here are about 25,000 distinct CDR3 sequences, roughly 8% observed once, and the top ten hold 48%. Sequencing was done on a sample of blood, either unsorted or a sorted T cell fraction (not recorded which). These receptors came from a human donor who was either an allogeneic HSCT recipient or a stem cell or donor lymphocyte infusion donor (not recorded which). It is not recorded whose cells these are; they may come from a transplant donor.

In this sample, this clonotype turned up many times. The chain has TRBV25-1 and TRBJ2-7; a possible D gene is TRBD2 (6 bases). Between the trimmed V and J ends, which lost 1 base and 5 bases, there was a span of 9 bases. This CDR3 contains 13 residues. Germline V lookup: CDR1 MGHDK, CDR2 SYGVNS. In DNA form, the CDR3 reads TGTGCCAGCAGTGAATGGGGGGAGGACGAGCAGTACTTC. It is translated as CASSEWGEDEQYF.

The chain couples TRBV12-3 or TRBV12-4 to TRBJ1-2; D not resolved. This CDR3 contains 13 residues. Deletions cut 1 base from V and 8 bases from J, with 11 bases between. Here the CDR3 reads CASSLGPSGGYTF. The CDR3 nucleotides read TGTGCCAGCAGTTTAGGGCCGTCGGGAGGCTACACCTTC.

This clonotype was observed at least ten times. Here the CDR3 DNA reads TGTGCCAGCAGCCCTACGCCGACAGGTTCTAACTATGGCTACACCTTC. This translates into CASSPTPTGSNYGYTF. The rearrangement links TRBV7-3 to TRBJ1-2, with D perhaps TRBD1 (6 bases). The V gene lost 5 bases and the J gene lost 0 bases, with 16 bases spanning the gap. Looked up from germline, CDR1 is SGHTA and CDR2 is FQGTGA. This CDR3 has 16 residues.

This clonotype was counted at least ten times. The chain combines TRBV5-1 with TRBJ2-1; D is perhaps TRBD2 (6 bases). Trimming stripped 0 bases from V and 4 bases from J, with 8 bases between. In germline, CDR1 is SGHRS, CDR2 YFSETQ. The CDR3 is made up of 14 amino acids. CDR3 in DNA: TGCGCCAGCAGCTTGGAACTAGCTTACAATGAGCAGTTCTTC. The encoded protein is CASSLELAYNEQFF.

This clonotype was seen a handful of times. The DNA for the CDR3 is TGTGCCAGCAGTTTAAGGGGGGGCCCTCAGCCCCAGCATTTT. Protein product: CASSLRGGPQPQHF. V usage is TRBV12-3 or TRBV12-4 and J usage is TRBJ1-5, with TRBD1 as a possible D gene (6 bases). V lost 2 bases and J lost 6, with 11 bases in between. The CDR3 spans 14 residues.

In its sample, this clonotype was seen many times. The CDR3 region is CATGTSGGLSTDTQYF. CDR3 nucleotides: TGTGCCACTGGGACTAGCGGGGGTCTTAGCACAGATACGCAGTATTTT. The chain is built from TRBV10-3 and TRBJ2-3; the match to TRBD2 covers 14 bases. The length of the CDR3 is 16 residues. J gave up 0 bases and V 10 bases, and 6 bases lay outside the gene matches. Germline CDR1 reads ENHRY; CDR2 reads SYGVKD.

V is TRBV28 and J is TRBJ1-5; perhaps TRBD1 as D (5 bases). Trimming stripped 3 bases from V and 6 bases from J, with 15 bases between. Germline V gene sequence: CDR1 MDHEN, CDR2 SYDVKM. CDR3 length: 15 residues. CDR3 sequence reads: CASSFSSGARQPQHF. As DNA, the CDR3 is TGTGCCAGCAGTTTCAGTTCTGGGGCTCGTCAGCCCCAGCATTTT.

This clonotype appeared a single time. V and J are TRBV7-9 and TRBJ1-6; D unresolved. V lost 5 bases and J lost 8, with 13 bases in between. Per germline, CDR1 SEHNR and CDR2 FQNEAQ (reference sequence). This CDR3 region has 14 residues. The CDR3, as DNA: TGTGCCAGCAGCCCCTCAGGTCGTGATTCACCCCTCCACTTT. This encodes CASSPSGRDSPLHF.

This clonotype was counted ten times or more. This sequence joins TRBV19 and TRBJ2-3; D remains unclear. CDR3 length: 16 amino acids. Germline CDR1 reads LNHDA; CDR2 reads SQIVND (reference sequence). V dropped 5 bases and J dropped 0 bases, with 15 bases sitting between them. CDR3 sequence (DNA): TGTGCCAGTAGTCCATACGACTTACCTAGCACAGATACGCAGTATTTT. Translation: CASSPYDLPSTDTQYF.

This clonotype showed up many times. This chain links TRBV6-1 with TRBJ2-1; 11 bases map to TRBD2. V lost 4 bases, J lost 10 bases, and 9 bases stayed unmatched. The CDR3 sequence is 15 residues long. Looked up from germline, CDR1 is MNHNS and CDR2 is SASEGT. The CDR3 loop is CASSAELAGAGEQFF. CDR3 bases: TGTGCCAGCAGTGCTGAACTAGCGGGAGCCGGAGAGCAGTTCTTC.

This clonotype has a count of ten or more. The CDR3 coding sequence is TGTGCCAGCAGCTTTATGGGATCCAAAGAGACCCAGTACTTC. Translated, it gives CASSFMGSKETQYF. The chain carries TRBV7-9 and TRBJ2-5; no reliable D call. The CDR3 runs to 14 residues. Trimming pared 3 bases from V and 3 bases from J, leaving 11 bases between. Looked up from germline, CDR1 is SEHNR and CDR2 is FQNEAQ (reference sequence).

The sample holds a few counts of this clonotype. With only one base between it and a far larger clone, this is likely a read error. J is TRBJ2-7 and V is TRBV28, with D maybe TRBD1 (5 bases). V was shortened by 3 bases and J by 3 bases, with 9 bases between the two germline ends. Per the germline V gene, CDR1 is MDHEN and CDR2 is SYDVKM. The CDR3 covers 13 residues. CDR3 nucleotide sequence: TGTGCCAGCAGTTTCCAGGGATACTACGAGCAGTACTTC. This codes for CASSFQGYYEQYF.

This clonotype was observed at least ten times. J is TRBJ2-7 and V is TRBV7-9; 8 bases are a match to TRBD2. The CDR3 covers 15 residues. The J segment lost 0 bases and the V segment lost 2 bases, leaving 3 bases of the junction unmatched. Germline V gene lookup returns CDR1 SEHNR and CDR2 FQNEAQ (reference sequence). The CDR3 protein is CASSLWTSLSYEQYF. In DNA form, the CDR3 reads TGTGCCAGCAGCTTATGGACTAGCCTCTCCTACGAGCAGTACTTC. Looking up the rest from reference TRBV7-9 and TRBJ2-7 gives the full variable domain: DTGVSQNPRHKITKRGQNVTFRCDPISEHNRLYWYRQTLGQGPEFLTYFQNEAQLEKSRLLSDRFSAERPKGSFSTLEIQRTEQGDSAMYLCASSLWTSLSYEQYFGPGTRLTVT.

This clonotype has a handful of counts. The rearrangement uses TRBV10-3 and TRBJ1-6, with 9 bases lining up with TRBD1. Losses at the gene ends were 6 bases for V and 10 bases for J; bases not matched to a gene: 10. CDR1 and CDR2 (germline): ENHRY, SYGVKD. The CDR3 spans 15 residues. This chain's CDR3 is CAISETGQGGSPLHF. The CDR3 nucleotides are TGTGCCATCAGCGAGACGGGACAGGGAGGGTCACCCCTCCACTTT.